A selection of T cell receptor beta chains follows, all from one sample in a study of blood T cell repertoires in COVID-19. Generated by immunoSEQ multiplex PCR, the TCRdb table keeps only in-frame clones and is missing some. The table has 130,000 to 150,000 clones, over 80% seen once. Sequenced input: peripheral blood. Receptors originate from a woman between 35 and 50 years old with active or convalescent COVID-19. Each CDR3 is given with its conserved first and last residue. The D gene is left open where the match is weak.

v_gene	d_gene	j_gene	CDR3aa	CDR3nt
TRBV6-2/TRBV6-3	TRBD1	TRBJ2-1	CASSHRGGAGGYNEQFF	TGTGCCAGCAGCCATAGGGGTGGTGCAGGGGGCTACAATGAGCAGTTCTTC
TRBV6-2/TRBV6-3	.	TRBJ1-4	CASSSQGVEKLFF	TGTGCCAGCAGTTCCCAGGGCGTTGAAAAACTGTTTTTT
TRBV3-1/TRBV3-2	.	TRBJ1-4	CASSPRGSANEKLFF	TGTGCCAGCAGCCCGCGGGGATCGGCTAATGAAAAACTGTTTTTT
TRBV4-1	.	TRBJ2-3	CASSQGLSSYGTDTQYF	TGCGCCAGCAGCCAGGGACTTTCCTCTTACGGCACAGATACGCAGTATTTT
TRBV27	TRBD1	TRBJ1-2	CASSPQQGRGYTF	TGTGCCAGCAGTCCCCAACAGGGGAGAGGCTACACCTTC
TRBV6-5	TRBD1	TRBJ1-5	CASSSLQGWNQPQHF	TGTGCCAGCAGCTCGCTACAGGGGTGGAATCAGCCCCAGCATTTT
TRBV4-3	.	TRBJ1-2	CASSQWGEETYGYTF	TGCGCCAGCAGCCAATGGGGCGAGGAGACCTATGGCTACACCTTC
TRBV25-1	TRBD1	TRBJ1-6	CASRGQFNSPLHF	TGTGCCAGCAGGGGACAGTTCAATTCACCCCTCCACTTT
TRBV5-1	.	TRBJ2-1	CASSLGGSNEQFF	TGCGCCAGCAGCCTGGGCGGCAGCAATGAGCAGTTCTTC
TRBV4-2	.	TRBJ2-7	CASSPRRGYSYEQYF	TGTGCCAGCAGCCCCCGCAGGGGCTACTCCTACGAGCAGTACTTC
TRBV5-1	TRBD1	TRBJ2-5	CASSYASGTGPTETQYF	TGCGCCAGCAGCTATGCTTCCGGGACAGGGCCCACGGAGACCCAGTACTTC
TRBV5-1	.	TRBJ1-4	CASSPRQLTNEKLFF	TGCGCCAGCAGCCCCCGACAGTTGACTAATGAAAAACTGTTTTTT
TRBV6-5	.	TRBJ1-2	CASSGGAGYTF	TGTGCCAGCAGCGGGGGAGCGGGCTACACCTTC
TRBV7-2	.	TRBJ1-5	CASSLGGYSPQHF	TGTGCCAGCAGCTTGGGAGGGTATAGTCCCCAGCATTTT
TRBV18	TRBD1	TRBJ2-6	CASSLQPPGQGSGANVLTF	TGTGCCAGCTCCCTTCAACCCCCGGGACAGGGCTCTGGGGCCAACGTCCTGACTTTC
TRBV30	.	TRBJ1-6	CAWSRQTPGTDISSYNSPLHF	TGTGCCTGGAGTCGCCAAACTCCCGGGACTGACATAAGCTCCTATAATTCACCCCTCCACTTT
TRBV19	TRBD1	TRBJ2-2	CASSMGRTGGVTGELFF	TGTGCCAGTAGTATGGGTCGGACAGGGGGCGTCACCGGGGAGCTGTTTTTT
TRBV18	TRBD1	TRBJ1-1	CASSPGTGMNTEAFF	TGTGCCAGCTCACCCGGGACAGGGATGAACACTGAAGCTTTCTTT
TRBV25-1	TRBD1	TRBJ1-6	CASVDFTGQGFGSPLHF	TGTGCCAGCGTAGACTTTACGGGACAGGGTTTTGGTTCACCCCTCCACTTT
TRBV28	TRBD1	TRBJ2-2	CASSSDRGGELFF	TGTGCCAGCAGCTCCGACAGGGGCGGGGAGCTGTTTTTT
TRBV3-1/TRBV3-2	TRBD2	TRBJ2-1	CASSQVLLAGVKGQFF	TGTGCCAGCAGCCAAGTTCTACTAGCGGGAGTGAAGGGGCAGTTCTTC
TRBV6-6	TRBD1	TRBJ1-1	CASTREKDRGSEAFF	TGTGCCAGCACCAGAGAGAAGGACAGGGGAAGTGAAGCTTTCTTT
TRBV19	.	TRBJ1-3	CASSGGASSGNTIYF	TGTGCCAGTAGTGGGGGGGCGAGCTCTGGAAACACCATATATTTT
TRBV28	.	TRBJ1-2	CASSLIGAGNYGYTF	TGTGCCAGCAGTTTAATAGGGGCCGGGAACTATGGCTACACCTTC